What follows are 17 T cell receptor beta chains derived from one specimen sequenced in a study of T cell repertoires in cytomegalovirus infection (dated by TCRdb to about 2019). Instrument on record: Illumina HiSeq 1500. TCRdb trimmed the raw reads at Q25, called clones with MiXCR and kept productive beta chains. Entries are consolidated by CDR3 protein sequence, retaining the most common genes and DNA. The sample has some 320,000 distinct CDR3 sequences on record, over 7.5% of them singletons. Around 4% of the sample is in the top ten clones. The sample consisted of PBMCs. These receptors were taken from a human donor in good health (CMV status not recorded). Some clones in this sample may be carry-over from other donors' samples.

There are a few counts of this clonotype. This chain links TRBV20-1 with TRBJ2-1, with TRBD2 matching 10 bases. There are 13 residues in the CDR3. Germline CDR1 DFQATT, CDR2 SNEGSKA (reference sequence). The ends lost 1 base at V and 14 bases at J; junction bases unmatched: 8. The CDR3 DNA sequence: TGCAGTGCTAGAGTTAGTCTAGCGGGAGAAGAGTTCTTC. This gives the protein CSARVSLAGEEFF.

The chain carries TRBV7-3 and TRBJ2-1, with a possible D match to TRBD1 (6 bases). The V end lost 5 bases, the J end lost 6 bases, and 14 bases lay between the germline ends. Germline V lookup: CDR1 SGHTA, CDR2 FQGTGA. The CDR3 contains 14 residues. The CDR3 DNA reads as TGTGCCAGCAGCAGACAGGACTCAATCAATGAGCAGTTCTTC. It translates to CASSRQDSINEQFF.

The V call is TRBV7-3, the J call TRBJ2-3, with D possibly matching TRBD2 (6 bases). Germline CDR1 reads SGHTA; CDR2 reads FQGTGA. The V gene lost 8 bases and the J gene lost 1 base, with 10 bases spanning the gap. This CDR3 is built from 13 residues. CDR3 sequence: CASGPGGTDTQYF. CDR3 nucleotide sequence: TGTGCCAGCGGTCCGGGGGGCACAGATACGCAGTATTTT.

This clonotype was detected only a few times. The chain links TRBV25-1 to TRBJ1-6, with D tentatively TRBD1 (6 bases). The CDR3 totals 14 residues. V lost 5 bases to trimming and J lost 10 bases, with 15 bases between them. Germline V gene lookup returns CDR1 MGHDK and CDR2 SYGVNS. CDR3 nucleotide sequence: TGTGCCAGCAGTAATACAGGGATTACCTCACCCCTCCACTTT. As protein: CASSNTGITSPLHF.

On this clonotype: An end of the junction differs from the germline gene, which may be a read error. The chain recombines TRBV7-4 with TRBJ1-6; no reliable D call. Per germline, CDR1 SGHVT and CDR2 SQSDAQ. The CDR3 is made up of 15 amino acids. The CDR3 sequence: CANSLDQLPNSPLHF. The CDR3, as DNA: TGTGCCAACAGCTTAGATCAGCTACCTAATTCACCCCTCCACTTT.

The chain recombines TRBV5-6 with TRBJ2-1; 9 nucleotides agree with TRBD2. The CDR3 is made up of 15 amino acids. Trimming removed 5 bases from V and 6 bases from J; junction bases left unmatched: 9. Germline values: CDR1 SGHDT, CDR2 YYEEEE. CDR3 bases: TGTGCCAGCAGTGCGCGGGGGGGCCTCCGCAATGAGCAGTTCTTC. The encoded protein is CASSARGGLRNEQFF. The full variable domain, in which reference TRBV5-6 and TRBJ2-1 provide the parts outside the CDR3, is DAGVTQSPTHLIKTRGQQVTLRCSPKSGHDTVSWYQQALGQGPQFIFQYYEEEERQRGNFPDRFSGHQFPNYSSELNVNALLLGDSALYLCASSARGGLRNEQFFGPGTRLTVL.

This clonotype was detected ten times or more. This sequence joins TRBV5-1 and TRBJ2-6, with D perhaps TRBD1 (5 bases). Germline lookup yields CDR1 SGHRS and CDR2 YFSETQ. V was trimmed by 2 bases and J by 4 bases, leaving 13 bases between them. The CDR3 is made up of 16 amino acids. The CDR3 here is CASSFGGAAGANVLTF. The CDR3, as DNA: TGCGCCAGCAGCTTTGGTGGGGCAGCGGGGGCCAACGTCCTGACTTTC.

This clonotype was recorded a few times. The chain is built from TRBV28 and TRBJ2-7, with TRBD1 identical over 9 bases. This CDR3 has 14 amino acids. The V gene's germline CDR1 is MDHEN and CDR2 SYDVKM. V lost 5 bases and J lost 4; bases outside the gene matches: 6. For the CDR3, the DNA is TGTGCCAGCAGTATAACAGGGGGCACGTACGAGCAGTACTTC. Encoded protein: CASSITGGTYEQYF.

The J gene is TRBJ2-5, the V gene TRBV4-3; D uncertain. The CDR3 has 15 amino acids. Germline lookup yields CDR1 LGHNA and CDR2 YSLEER. V was cut by 0 bases and J by 5 bases, with 13 bases left in between. In DNA, the CDR3 is TGCGCCAGCAGCCAAGATCTCGGGTCCCGGGAGACCCAGTACTTC. As protein: CASSQDLGSRETQYF.

The V and J genes are TRBV28 and TRBJ2-7; D is unclear. Germline CDR1 is MDHEN and CDR2 is SYDVKM. This CDR3 contains 12 residues. V dropped 4 bases and J dropped 3 bases, with 7 bases sitting between them. The CDR3 bases are TGTGCCAGCAGTTCAGTCCGCTACGAGCAGTACTTC. It specifies CASSSVRYEQYF.

The chain carries TRBV6-6 and TRBJ1-2; D is uncertain. Germline CDR1 MNHNY, CDR2 SVGAGI (reference sequence). V was shortened by 2 bases and J by 4 bases, with 14 bases between the two germline ends. CDR3 length: 15 amino acids. CDR3 loop: CASSYNTLEAYGYTF. CDR3 sequence (DNA): TGTGCCAGCAGTTACAACACCTTAGAGGCCTATGGCTACACCTTC.

A note on this clonotype: A clone one base away is much larger, so this may be a read error. The chain couples TRBV7-2 to TRBJ2-1; either TRBD1 or TRBD2 may fit D (6 bases each). V was shortened by 11 bases and J by 7 bases, with 18 bases between the two germline ends. The V gene's germline CDR1 is SGHTA and CDR2 FQGNSA. This CDR3 contains 13 residues. The CDR3 loop is CAQGRTGYNEQFF. The CDR3 DNA is TGTGCCCAGGGGAGGACGGGTTATAATGAGCAGTTCTTC. The full variable domain, in which reference TRBV7-2 and TRBJ2-1 provide the parts outside the CDR3, is GAGVSQSPSNKVTEKGKDVELRCDPISGHTALYWYRQSLGQGLEFLIYFQGNSAPDKSGLPSDRFSAERTGGSVSTLTIQRTQQEDSAVYLCAQGRTGYNEQFFGPGTRLTVL.

CDR3 residues: CSASSGQGGSYEQYF. In DNA, the CDR3 is TGCAGTGCTAGTTCGGGGCAGGGCGGGAGTTACGAGCAGTACTTC. This sequence joins TRBV20-1 and TRBJ2-7; 7 bases are a match to TRBD2. The CDR3 runs 15 residues. The V segment lost 3 bases and the J segment 4 bases; nucleotides outside the gene matches: 12. The germline CDR1 and CDR2 sequences are DFQATT and SNEGSKA (reference sequence).

In this sample, this clonotype turned up a few times. V usage is TRBV9 and J usage is TRBJ2-3; 12 bases map to TRBD2. CDR1 is SGDLS, CDR2 YYNGEE, per germline. This CDR3 is 16 amino acids long. Losses at the gene ends were 0 bases for V and 6 bases for J; bases not matched to a gene: 5. The CDR3: CASSVGTSGRSDTQYF. The CDR3 DNA is TGTGCCAGCAGCGTAGGCACTAGCGGGAGGTCGGATACGCAGTATTTT.

The V gene is TRBV7-6, the J gene TRBJ1-4; D is perhaps TRBD1 (6 bases). The CDR3 totals 13 residues. The V end lost 5 bases, the J end lost 4 bases, and 8 bases lay between the germline ends. The germline gives CDR1 SGHVS, CDR2 FNYEAQ. The CDR3 coding sequence is TGTGCCAGCAGCGGACAGTTTAATGAAAAACTGTTTTTT. Translating it yields CASSGQFNEKLFF.

With regard to this clonotype: A much more abundant neighbour one base away suggests this may be a read error. The rearrangement joins TRBV15 to TRBJ2-2, with 11 bases matching TRBD2. The CDR3 is 18 amino acids. CDR1 is LNHNV, CDR2 YYDKDF, per germline (reference sequence). Here the CDR3 DNA reads TGTGCCACCAGCAGAGATACGGGACTAGCGGCGAACGCCGGGGAGCTGTTTTTT. Translation gives CATSRDTGLAANAGELFF. Combining the CDR3 with reference TRBV15 and TRBJ2-2 gives the whole variable domain DAMVIQNPRYQVTQFGKPVTLSCSQTLNHNVMYWYQQKSSQAPKLLFHYYDKDFNNEADTPDNFQSRRPNTSFCFLDIRSPGLGDTAMYLCATSRDTGLAANAGELFFGEGSRLTVL.

A remark on this clonotype: It may be a read error: a sequence one base away is much more abundant. The chain combines TRBV7-6 with TRBJ2-5; D ambiguous. This CDR3 has 14 amino acids. Germline values: CDR1 SGHVS, CDR2 FNYEAQ. CDR3 bases: TGTGCCAGCAGCTTGAACCAAGGGCTTCAGACCCATTACTTC. Amino acid sequence: CASSLNQGLQTHYF.